This T cell receptor beta chain is from a study of beta chain features in type 1 diabetes. General study results and limits: Insertions were fewer and deletions more numerous at VDJ junctions in type 1 diabetes patients. The naive, central memory and Treg TCRB repertoires of patients appeared to be more similar to one another than those of healthy donors.

cDNA synthesis used the whole RNA isolate, giving expressed TCRB sequences. Only in-frame clones appear in the TCRdb table, and some are missing; sequencing was by immunoSEQ multiplex PCR. Among fewer than 200,000 clones listed, approximately 13% were seen once. CDR1 SGHRS and CDR2 YFSETQ come from the germline V gene. The CDR3 contains 15 residues. The V end was cut by 0 bases, the J end by 2 bases, with 9 bases between. Remarks on this clone: Its antigen is currently unknown.

It was via CD45RO/CCR7/CD25/CD127/CD95/CD27 that CD4+ naive, central memory, regulatory and stem cell-like memory cells were sorted. The chain links TRBV5-1 to TRBJ2-1, with unresolved D. The clonotype comes from a woman aged 18-35 years in good health. Input material: central memory CD4+ T cells from blood. CDR3 bases: TGCGCCAGCAGCTTGGTTTCTATAACCTACAATGAGCAGTTCTTC. This codes for CASSLVSITYNEQFF.